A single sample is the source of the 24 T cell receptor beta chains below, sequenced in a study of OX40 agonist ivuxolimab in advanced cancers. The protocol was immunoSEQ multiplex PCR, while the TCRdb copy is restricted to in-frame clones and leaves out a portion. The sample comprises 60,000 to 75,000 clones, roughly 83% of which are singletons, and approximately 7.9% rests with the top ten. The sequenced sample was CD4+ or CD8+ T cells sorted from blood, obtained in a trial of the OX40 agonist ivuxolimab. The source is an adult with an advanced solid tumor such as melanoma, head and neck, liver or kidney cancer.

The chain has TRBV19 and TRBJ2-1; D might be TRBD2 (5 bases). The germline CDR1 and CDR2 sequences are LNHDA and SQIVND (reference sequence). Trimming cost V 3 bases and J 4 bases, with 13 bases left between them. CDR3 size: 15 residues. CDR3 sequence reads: CASSISGDRYNEQFF. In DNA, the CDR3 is TGTGCCAGTAGTATCTCCGGGGATCGGTACAATGAGCAGTTCTTC.

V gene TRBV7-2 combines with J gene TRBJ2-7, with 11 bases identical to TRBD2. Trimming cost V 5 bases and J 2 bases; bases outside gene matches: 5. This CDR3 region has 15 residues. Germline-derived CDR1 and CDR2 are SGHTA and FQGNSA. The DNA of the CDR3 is TGTGCCAGCAGCGACCCGGGACTAGCGGCCTACGAGCAGTACTTC. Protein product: CASSDPGLAAYEQYF.

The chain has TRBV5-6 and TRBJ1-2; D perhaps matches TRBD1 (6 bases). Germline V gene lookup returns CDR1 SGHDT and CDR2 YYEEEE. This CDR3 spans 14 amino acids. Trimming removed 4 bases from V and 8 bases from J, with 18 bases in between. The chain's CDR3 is CASSERGGLWGYTF. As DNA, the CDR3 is TGTGCCAGCAGCGAAAGAGGGGGTTTGTGGGGCTACACCTTC.

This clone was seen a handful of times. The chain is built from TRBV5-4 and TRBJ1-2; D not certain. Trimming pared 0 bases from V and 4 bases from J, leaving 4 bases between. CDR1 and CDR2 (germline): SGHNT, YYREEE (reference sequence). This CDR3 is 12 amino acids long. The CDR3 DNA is TGTGCCAGCAGCTTGGATGCCTATGGCTACACCTTC. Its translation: CASSLDAYGYTF.

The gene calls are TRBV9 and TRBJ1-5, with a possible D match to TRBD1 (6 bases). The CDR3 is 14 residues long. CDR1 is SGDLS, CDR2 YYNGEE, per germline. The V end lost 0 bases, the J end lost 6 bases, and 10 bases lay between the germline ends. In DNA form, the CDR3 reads TGTGCCAGCAGCGTAGTGGGGGGCGGTCAGCCCCAGCATTTT. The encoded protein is CASSVVGGGQPQHF.

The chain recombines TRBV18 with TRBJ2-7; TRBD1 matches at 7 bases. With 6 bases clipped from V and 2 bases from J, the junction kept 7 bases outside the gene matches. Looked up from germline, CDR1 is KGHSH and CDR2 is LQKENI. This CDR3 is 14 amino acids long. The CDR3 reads CASSRDRVPYEQYF. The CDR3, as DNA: TGTGCCAGCTCGCGAGACAGGGTACCCTACGAGCAGTACTTC.

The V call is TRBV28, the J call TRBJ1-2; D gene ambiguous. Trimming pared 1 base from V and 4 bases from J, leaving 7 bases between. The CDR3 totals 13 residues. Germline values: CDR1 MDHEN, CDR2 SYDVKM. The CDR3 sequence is CASSLSGPYGYTF. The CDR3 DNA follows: TGTGCCAGCAGTTTATCAGGTCCCTATGGCTACACCTTC.

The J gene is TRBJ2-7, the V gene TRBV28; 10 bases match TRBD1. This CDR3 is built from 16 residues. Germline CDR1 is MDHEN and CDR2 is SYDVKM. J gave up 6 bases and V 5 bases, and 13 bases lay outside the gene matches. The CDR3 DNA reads TGTGCCAGCAGTGGCCCCGGGGACAGGGGAACTGGCGAGCAGTACTTC. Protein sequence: CASSGPGDRGTGEQYF.

CDR3 bases: TGTGCCAGCACCCAGTACTCGGGACAGCTCACTGAAGCTTTCTTT. Residues: CASTQYSGQLTEAFF. The rearrangement uses TRBV6-6 and TRBJ1-1; 7 positions match TRBD1. CDR1 and CDR2 (germline): MNHNY, SVGAGI (reference sequence). Trimming removed 7 bases from V and 4 bases from J; junction bases left unmatched: 12. There are 15 residues in the CDR3.

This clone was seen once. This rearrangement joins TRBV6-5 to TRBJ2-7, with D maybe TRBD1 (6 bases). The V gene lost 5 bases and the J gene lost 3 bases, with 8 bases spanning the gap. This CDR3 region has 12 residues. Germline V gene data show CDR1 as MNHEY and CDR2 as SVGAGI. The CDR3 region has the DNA TGTGCCAGCAGTACGGGACACTACGAGCAGTACTTC. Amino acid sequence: CASSTGHYEQYF.

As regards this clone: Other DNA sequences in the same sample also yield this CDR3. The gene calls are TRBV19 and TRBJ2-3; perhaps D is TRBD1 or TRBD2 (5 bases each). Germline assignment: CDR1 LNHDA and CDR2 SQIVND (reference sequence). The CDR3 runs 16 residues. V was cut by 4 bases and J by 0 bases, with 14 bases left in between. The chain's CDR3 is CASSTTGTKSTDTQYF. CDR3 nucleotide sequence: TGTGCCAGTAGTACAACCGGGACGAAGAGCACAGATACGCAGTATTTT.

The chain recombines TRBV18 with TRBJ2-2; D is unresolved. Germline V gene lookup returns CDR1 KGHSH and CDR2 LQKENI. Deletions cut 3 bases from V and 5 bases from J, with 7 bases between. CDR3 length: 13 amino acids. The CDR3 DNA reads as TGTGCCAGCTCACCCGGCCCAACCGGGGAGCTGTTTTTT. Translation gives CASSPGPTGELFF. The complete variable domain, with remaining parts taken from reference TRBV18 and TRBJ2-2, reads NAGVMQNPRHLVRRRGQEARLRCSPMKGHSHVYWYRQLPEEGLKFMVYLQKENIIDESGMPKERFSAEFPKEGPSILRIQQVVRGDSAAYFCASSPGPTGELFFGEGSRLTVL.

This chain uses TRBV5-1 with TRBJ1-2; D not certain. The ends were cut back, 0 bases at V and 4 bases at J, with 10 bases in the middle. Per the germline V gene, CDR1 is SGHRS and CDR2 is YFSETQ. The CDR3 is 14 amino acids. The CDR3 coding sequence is TGCGCCAGCAGCTTGGAATCGGCGGCCTATGGCTACACCTTC. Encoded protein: CASSLESAAYGYTF.

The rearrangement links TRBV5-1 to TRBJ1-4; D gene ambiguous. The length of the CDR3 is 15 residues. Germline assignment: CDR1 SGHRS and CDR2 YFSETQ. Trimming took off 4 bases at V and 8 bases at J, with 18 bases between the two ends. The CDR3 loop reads CASSKLGPKGEKLFF. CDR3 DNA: TGCGCCAGCAGCAAACTCGGGCCTAAAGGGGAAAAACTGTTTTTT.

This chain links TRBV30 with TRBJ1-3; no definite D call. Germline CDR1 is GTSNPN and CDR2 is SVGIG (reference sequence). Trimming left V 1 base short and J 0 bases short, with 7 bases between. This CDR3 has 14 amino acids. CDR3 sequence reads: CAWSGPSSGNTIYF. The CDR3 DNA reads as TGTGCCTGGAGTGGGCCGTCCTCTGGAAACACCATATATTTT.

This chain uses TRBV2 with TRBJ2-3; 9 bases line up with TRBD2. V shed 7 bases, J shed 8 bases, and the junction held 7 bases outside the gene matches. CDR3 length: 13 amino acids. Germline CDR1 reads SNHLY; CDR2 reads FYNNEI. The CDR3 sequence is CASISGGLGTQYF. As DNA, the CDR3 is TGTGCCAGCATTAGCGGGGGCCTGGGTACGCAGTATTTT.

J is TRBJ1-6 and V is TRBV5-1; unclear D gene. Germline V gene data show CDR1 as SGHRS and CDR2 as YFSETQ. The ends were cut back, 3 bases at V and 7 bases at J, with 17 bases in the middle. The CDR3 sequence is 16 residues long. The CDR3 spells CASSSGRWGMNSPLHF. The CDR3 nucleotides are TGCGCCAGCAGCTCGGGGAGGTGGGGAATGAATTCACCCCTCCACTTT.

Written as DNA, the CDR3 is TGTGCCAGCAGCTCGGACGGGTGGGTTTACACTGAAGCTTTCTTT. It translates to CASSSDGWVYTEAFF. V and J are TRBV11-3 and TRBJ1-1; no clear D gene. The V and J ends lost 4 bases and 3 bases respectively, with 15 bases between them. This CDR3 is built from 15 residues. The germline CDR1 and CDR2 sequences are SGHNT and YENEEA. Complete variable domain (other parts from reference TRBV11-3 and TRBJ1-1): EAGVVQSPRYKIIEKKQPVAFWCNPISGHNTLYWYLQNLGQGPELLIRYENEEAVDDSQLPKDRFSAERLKGVDSTLKIQPAELGDSAVYLCASSSDGWVYTEAFFGQGTRLTVV.

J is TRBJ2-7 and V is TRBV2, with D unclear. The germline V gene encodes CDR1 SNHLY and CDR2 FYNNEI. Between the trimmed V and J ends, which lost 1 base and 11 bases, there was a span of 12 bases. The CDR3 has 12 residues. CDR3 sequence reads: CASSEVRSREYF. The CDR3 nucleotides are TGTGCCAGCAGTGAAGTCAGATCCCGGGAGTACTTC.

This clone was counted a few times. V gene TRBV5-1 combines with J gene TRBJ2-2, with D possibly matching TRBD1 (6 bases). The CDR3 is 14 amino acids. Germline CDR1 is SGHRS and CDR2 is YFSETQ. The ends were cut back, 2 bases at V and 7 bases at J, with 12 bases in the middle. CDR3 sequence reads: CASSLQGIVGELFF. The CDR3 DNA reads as TGCGCCAGCAGCTTACAGGGAATTGTCGGGGAGCTGTTTTTT. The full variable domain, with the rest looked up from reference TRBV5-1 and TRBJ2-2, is KAGVTQTPRYLIKTRGQQVTLSCSPISGHRSVSWYQQTPGQGLQFLFEYFSETQRNKGNFPGRFSGRQFSNSRSEMNVSTLELGDSALYLCASSLQGIVGELFFGEGSRLTVL.

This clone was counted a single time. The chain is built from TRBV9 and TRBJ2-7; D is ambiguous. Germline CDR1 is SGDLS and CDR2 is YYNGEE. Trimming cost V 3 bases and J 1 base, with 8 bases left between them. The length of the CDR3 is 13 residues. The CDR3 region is CASSGLGSYEQYF. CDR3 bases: TGTGCCAGCAGCGGGCTAGGGTCCTACGAGCAGTACTTC.

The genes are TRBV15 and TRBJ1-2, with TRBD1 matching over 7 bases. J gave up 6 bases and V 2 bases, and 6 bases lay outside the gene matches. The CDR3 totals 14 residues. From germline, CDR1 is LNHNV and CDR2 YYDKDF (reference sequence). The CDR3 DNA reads TGTGCCACCAGCAGATCCCTTACAGGGGATGGCTACACCTTC. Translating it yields CATSRSLTGDGYTF.

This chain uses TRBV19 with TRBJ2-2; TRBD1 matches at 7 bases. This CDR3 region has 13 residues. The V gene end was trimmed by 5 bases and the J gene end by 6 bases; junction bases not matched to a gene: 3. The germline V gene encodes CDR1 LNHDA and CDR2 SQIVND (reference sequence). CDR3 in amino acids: CASSVQGAGELFF. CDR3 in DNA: TGTGCCAGTAGTGTCCAGGGGGCCGGGGAGCTGTTTTTT.

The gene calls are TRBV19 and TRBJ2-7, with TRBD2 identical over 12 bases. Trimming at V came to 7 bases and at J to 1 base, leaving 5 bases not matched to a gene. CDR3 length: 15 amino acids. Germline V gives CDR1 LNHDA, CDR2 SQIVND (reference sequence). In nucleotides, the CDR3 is TGTGCCAGTAAGATACTAGCGGGGGGTTCCTACGAGCAGTACTTC. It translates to CASKILAGGSYEQYF.